Listed here are 25 T cell receptor beta chains from one sample, sequenced in a study of molecular identifiers for immune sequencing clone quantification. MiXCR was run by TCRdb on the PCR reads, yielding one entry per CDR3 protein. The sample consists of hundreds of thousands of distinct CDR3 sequences, around 21% of them appearing once. The sample taken for sequencing was naive CD8+ T cells from blood, with Jurkat cell RNA spiked in. Subset here: FACS-sorted CD8+CD4-CCR7+CD45RA+ naive T cells. These receptors were taken from a human donor in good health. Some libraries in this study had Jurkat cell RNA spiked in.

In the case of this clonotype: One end of the junction does not line up with germline, which may come from a read error. The chain carries TRBV4-1 and TRBJ2-4, with a tentative D call TRBD2 (6 bases). Germline V gene lookup returns CDR1 MGHRA and CDR2 YSYEKL. The CDR3 has 18 amino acids. This chain's CDR3 is CASSRDLRNQLAKNIQYF. The DNA of the CDR3 is TGCGCCAGCAGCCGAGATCTGAGAAATCAACTAGCCAAGAACATTCAGTACTTC.

This clonotype was seen many times. The chain joins TRBV7-9 to TRBJ2-7; D may be TRBD1 (5 bases). CDR1 SEHNR and CDR2 FQNEAQ come from the germline V gene (reference sequence). The V end lost 1 base, the J end lost 5 bases, and 12 bases lay between the germline ends. CDR3 length: 14 residues. CDR3 nucleotides: TGTGCCAGCAGCTTAGTCCAGGGTGTGGACGAGCAGTACTTC. It codes for CASSLVQGVDEQYF. The full variable domain, its missing parts supplied by reference TRBV7-9 and TRBJ2-7, is DTGVSQNPRHKITKRGQNVTFRCDPISEHNRLYWYRQTLGQGPEFLTYFQNEAQLEKSRLLSDRFSAERPKGSFSTLEIQRTEQGDSAMYLCASSLVQGVDEQYFGPGTRLTVT.

This clonotype has a count of ten or more. The genes are TRBV19 and TRBJ2-5; 10 bases are a match to TRBD1. Germline V CDR1 and CDR2: LNHDA, SQIVND (reference sequence). Losses at the gene ends were 6 bases for V and 2 bases for J; bases not matched to a gene: 9. The CDR3 loop spans 16 amino acids. In nucleotides, the CDR3 is TGTGCCAGTAGCGGAGCGACAGGGGGCCATCAAGAGACCCAGTACTTC. It codes for CASSGATGGHQETQYF. Looking up the rest from reference TRBV19 and TRBJ2-5 gives the full variable domain: DGGITQSPKYLFRKEGQNVTLSCEQNLNHDAMYWYRQDPGQGLRLIYYSQIVNDFQKGDIAEGYSVSREKKESFPLTVTSAQKNPTAFYLCASSGATGGHQETQYFGPGTRLLVL.

This clonotype appeared many times. CDR3 coding DNA: TGTGCCAGTAGTCCCGCCCCGGCCTACGAGCAGTACTTC. Translating gives CASSPAPAYEQYF. J is TRBJ2-7 and V is TRBV19; D is uncertain. The germline V gene has CDR1 LNHDA and CDR2 SQIVND (reference sequence). The CDR3 sequence is 13 residues long. Deletions cut 5 bases from V and 2 bases from J, with 10 bases between. The full variable domain, completed using reference TRBV19 and TRBJ2-7, is DGGITQSPKYLFRKEGQNVTLSCEQNLNHDAMYWYRQDPGQGLRLIYYSQIVNDFQKGDIAEGYSVSREKKESFPLTVTSAQKNPTAFYLCASSPAPAYEQYFGPGTRLTVT.

This clonotype occurred a few times. The J gene is TRBJ2-2, the V gene TRBV6-2 or TRBV6-3; 11 positions agree with TRBD2. After removal of 2 bases from V and 5 bases from J, the junction contained 7 bases not matched to a gene. The CDR3 is 17 amino acids. The germline CDR1 and CDR2 sequences are MNHEY and SVGEGT. Written as DNA, the CDR3 is TGTGCCAGCAGTTACCCGGGACTAGCGGAGGGAACCGGGGAGCTGTTTTTT. Its translation is CASSYPGLAEGTGELFF.

This clonotype was seen at least ten times. The chain links TRBV4-1 to TRBJ2-7; D is ambiguous. V shed 1 base and J shed 0 bases, with 10 bases lying between them. This CDR3 is built from 15 residues. CDR1 MGHRA and CDR2 YSYEKL come from the germline V gene. The CDR3 reads CASSQGTASSYEQYF. The CDR3 bases are TGCGCCAGCAGCCAAGGGACGGCCAGCTCCTACGAGCAGTACTTC.

Remarks on this clonotype: A much larger clonotype is one base distant, so this may be a read error. The rearrangement uses TRBV24-1 and TRBJ2-1; 10 bases map to TRBD1. CDR1 and CDR2 from the germline V gene are KGHDR and SFDVKD. The CDR3 extends over 19 amino acids. The CDR3 loop is CATSTGDRGRPGPYNEQSF. As DNA, the CDR3 is TGTGCCACCAGTACCGGGGACAGGGGCCGCCCAGGGCCTTACAATGAGCAGTCCTTC.

This clonotype was picked up many times. The V gene is TRBV4-1, the J gene TRBJ1-2, with TRBD1 identical over 10 bases. The CDR3 is 15 residues long. Germline CDR1 and CDR2: MGHRA and YSYEKL. J was trimmed by 8 bases and V by 0 bases; bases with no gene match: 6. CDR3 nucleotide sequence: TGCGCCAGCAGCCAAGACCCCGGGACAGGGGTCGGCTACACCTTC. Translated, it gives CASSQDPGTGVGYTF.

This clonotype was detected ten times or more. This sequence joins TRBV12-3 or TRBV12-4 and TRBJ1-5; D remains ambiguous. Trimming removed 7 bases at V and 6 bases at J, with 13 bases between. The CDR3 spans 13 residues. The CDR3 DNA sequence: TGTGCCAGCACCTTGGTCCCGGGTCAGCCCCAGCATTTT. The encoded protein is CASTLVPGQPQHF.

This clonotype occurred a few times. This chain uses TRBV6-1 with TRBJ2-1; 7 bases are shared with TRBD2. The germline V gene has CDR1 MNHNS and CDR2 SASEGT. CDR3 length equals 13 residues. With 0 bases clipped from V and 10 bases from J, the junction kept 3 bases outside the gene matches. The CDR3 bases are TGTGCCAGCAGTGAAGCAGGGCGGGAGGAGCAGTTCTTC. Protein: CASSEAGREEQFF.

Concerning this clonotype: This sequence may be a read error, since a much larger clone differs from it by one base. V gene TRBV7-2 combines with J gene TRBJ1-5; 9 bases line up with TRBD1. The germline CDR1 and CDR2 sequences are SGHTA and FQGNSA. This CDR3 contains 15 residues. The CDR3 nucleotides read TGTGCCAGCAGCCTACAGGGGGCTGGCAATCAGCCCCAGCGTTTT. This translates into CASSLQGAGNQPQRF.

About this clonotype itself: A much larger clone sits a single nucleotide away, making a read error possible. The rearrangement joins TRBV6-5 to TRBJ2-7; 8 nucleotides match TRBD1. V was pared by 0 bases and J by 1 base, with 5 bases of the junction left unmatched. From germline, CDR1 is MNHEY and CDR2 SVGAGI. This CDR3 is 16 amino acids long. This CDR3 reads CASSYSSTGVSYEQYF. DNA of the CDR3: TGTGCCAGCAGTTACTCATCGACAGGGGTATCCTACGAGCAGTACTTC.

This clonotype was detected ten times or more. This chain uses TRBV4-3 with TRBJ1-5; unclear D gene. Germline-derived CDR1 and CDR2 are LGHNA and YSLEER. Trimming took 0 bases from V and 2 from J, leaving 8 bases between them. The CDR3 totals 15 residues. CDR3 DNA sequence: TGCGCCAGCAGCCAAGATTATGGAGGCAATCAGCCCCAGCATTTT. Its translation is CASSQDYGGNQPQHF.

Concerning this clonotype: A read error may explain this, as a much larger clone is one base away. This chain links TRBV5-3 with TRBJ2-7; D is ambiguous. TRBV5-3 is an ORF for which the function is uncertain. The CDR3 loop spans 15 amino acids. The CDR3 DNA follows: TGTGCCAGCAGCTTGGATTCGCAGCTCTCCTGCGAGCAGTACTTC. This encodes CASSLDSQLSCEQYF.

Notes on this clonotype: A much larger clonotype is one base distant, so this may be a read error. The gene calls are TRBV2 and TRBJ1-2; D not resolved. Germline assignment: CDR1 SNHLY and CDR2 FYNNEI. CDR3 length: 13 residues. The V and J ends lost 4 bases and 4 bases respectively, with 10 bases between them. CDR3 nucleotides: TGTGCCAGCAGTGTTCGGATGGCCTATGGCTACACCTTC. This gives the protein CASSVRMAYGYTF.

This clonotype was seen ten or more times. The chain carries TRBV7-9 and TRBJ2-3; D is perhaps TRBD1 or TRBD2 (7 bases each). Looked up from germline, CDR1 is SEHNR and CDR2 is FQNEAQ (reference sequence). The CDR3 sequence is 14 residues long. V gave up 11 bases and J gave up 1 base, with 16 bases separating them. Here the CDR3 reads CAFGEGAGTDTQYF. Here the CDR3 DNA reads TGTGCCTTTGGGGAGGGGGCTGGCACAGATACGCAGTATTTT.

Ten or more counts support this clonotype. The chain joins TRBV11-3 to TRBJ2-1, with 11 positions matching TRBD2. With V trimmed by 5 bases and J by 7 bases, 7 bases remained unmatched. The V gene's germline CDR1 is SGHNT and CDR2 YENEEA. The CDR3 sequence is 15 residues long. This CDR3 reads CASSPGTSGINEQFF. The CDR3 nucleotides are TGTGCCAGCAGCCCAGGGACTAGCGGAATTAATGAGCAGTTCTTC.

This clonotype has at least ten counts. V usage is TRBV9 and J usage is TRBJ1-1; no reliable D call. V was shortened by 0 bases and J by 1 base, with 7 bases between the two germline ends. There are 14 residues in the CDR3. From germline, CDR1 is SGDLS and CDR2 YYNGEE. The CDR3 sequence is CASSVDEPNTEAFF. The CDR3 coding sequence is TGTGCCAGCAGCGTAGATGAGCCGAACACTGAAGCTTTCTTT.

The J gene is TRBJ2-7, the V gene TRBV27; TRBD2 aligns across 7 bases. Per the germline V gene, CDR1 is MNHEY and CDR2 is SMNVEV (reference sequence). J gave up 2 bases and V 3 bases, and 10 bases lay outside the gene matches. The CDR3 sequence is 16 residues long. DNA of the CDR3: TGTGCCAGCAGTTTGGGGGGGATGGATGTAACCTACGAGCAGTACTTC. This gives the protein CASSLGGMDVTYEQYF.

Regarding this clonotype: With a much larger clone just one base away, this may be a read error. The chain employs TRBV29-1 and TRBJ2-1; 11 bases are shared with TRBD2. J gave up 11 bases and V 4 bases, and 4 bases lay outside the gene matches. The length of the CDR3 is 12 residues. Germline lookup yields CDR1 SQVTM and CDR2 ANQGSEA. The CDR3 DNA reads TGCAGCGTTGCACTAGCGGGAGAGAAGCAGTTCTTC. Residues: CSVALAGEKQFF.

The table lists this clonotype with many counts. The rearrangement joins TRBV13 to TRBJ2-1; no reliable D call. Germline V gene data show CDR1 as PRHDT and CDR2 as FYEKMQ (reference sequence). This CDR3 is 11 amino acids long. V lost 4 bases and J lost 5, with 3 bases in between. CDR3 sequence (DNA): TGTGCCAGCAGCTCTAACAATGAGCAGTTCTTC. Amino acid sequence: CASSSNNEQFF.

This clonotype has a handful of counts. This may come from a read error, since a much larger clone is one base off. The genes are TRBV2 and TRBJ2-3; TRBD2 might be the D (6 bases). Per germline, CDR1 SNHLY and CDR2 FYNNEI. The CDR3 contains 15 residues. The CDR3 loop is CASRAPGLNTGTQYF. The CDR3 region has the DNA TGTGCCAGCAGGGCCCCCGGACTAAACACAGGTACGCAGTATTTT.

This clonotype was seen many times. In DNA form, the CDR3 reads TGTGCCAGCAGCTTAGTTGCGGGCGACGAGCAGTACTTC. This gives the protein CASSLVAGDEQYF. The chain links TRBV11-2 to TRBJ2-7, with D possibly being TRBD2 (5 bases). Germline CDR1 SGHAT, CDR2 FQNNGV. The V gene lost 1 base and the J gene lost 5 bases, with 9 bases spanning the gap. The CDR3 spans 13 residues.

This clonotype was detected ten times or more. The rearrangement joins TRBV7-9 to TRBJ2-7; 9 bases agree with TRBD2. With 1 base clipped from V and 6 bases from J, the junction kept 10 bases outside the gene matches. CDR3 length equals 16 residues. Germline V lookup: CDR1 SEHNR, CDR2 FQNEAQ (reference sequence). The CDR3 nucleotides read TGTGCCAGCAGCTTAGATTTAGCGGGAGTGGGGGCCGAGCAGTACTTC. Its protein product is CASSLDLAGVGAEQYF.

This chain uses TRBV19 with TRBJ2-7; 7 nucleotides match TRBD2. V shed 2 bases and J 3 bases; nucleotides not matched to a gene: 7. The CDR3 has 15 residues. Germline CDR1 reads LNHDA; CDR2 reads SQIVND (reference sequence). The chain's CDR3 is CASSILASGNYEQYF. DNA for the CDR3: TGTGCCAGTAGTATACTCGCTAGCGGCAACTACGAGCAGTACTTC.